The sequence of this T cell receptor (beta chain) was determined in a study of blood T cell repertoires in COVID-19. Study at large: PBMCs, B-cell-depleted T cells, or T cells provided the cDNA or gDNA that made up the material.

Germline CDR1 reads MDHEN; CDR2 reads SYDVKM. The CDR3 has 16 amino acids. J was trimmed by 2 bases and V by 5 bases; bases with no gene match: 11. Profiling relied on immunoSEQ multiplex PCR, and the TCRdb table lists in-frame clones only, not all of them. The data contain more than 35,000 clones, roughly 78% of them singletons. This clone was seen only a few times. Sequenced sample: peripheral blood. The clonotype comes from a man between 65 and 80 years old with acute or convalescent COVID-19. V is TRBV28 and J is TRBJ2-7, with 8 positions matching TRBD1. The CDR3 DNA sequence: TGTGCCAGCAGTCACCGGACAGGGTCCAATCCCTACGAGCAGTACTTC. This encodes CASSHRTGSNPYEQYF.